Shown below are 29 T cell receptor beta chains from a single sample sequenced in a study of T-cell reconstitution after alpha-beta-depleted transplantation in children. For TCRbeta, the library was prepared with unique molecular identifiers. TCRdb itself ran the PCR reads through MiXCR, one entry per CDR3 protein. The sample lists approximately 490,000 distinct CDR3 sequences; around 12% were seen once. The sample consisted of PBMCs from the stem cell graft donor, taken from the stem cell graft. These receptors came from a human donor who donated a stem cell graft to a child with combined immunodeficiency.

J is TRBJ1-2 and V is TRBV29-1, with TRBD1 identical over 10 bases. J was trimmed by 3 bases and V by 0 bases; bases with no gene match: 4. Germline V gene lookup returns CDR1 SQVTM and CDR2 ANQGSEA. The CDR3 loop spans 15 amino acids. As DNA, the CDR3 is TGCAGCGTTGAAGACATGGGGACAGGGGACTATGGCTACACCTTC. Amino acid sequence: CSVEDMGTGDYGYTF.

This clonotype appeared many times. The chain is built from TRBV2 and TRBJ2-1; D remains ambiguous. Trimming pared 8 bases from V and 10 bases from J, leaving 12 bases between. The CDR3 has 11 residues. CDR1 and CDR2 from the germline V gene are SNHLY and FYNNEI. In DNA, the CDR3 is TGTGCCAGCGCGTTAGATTACGAGCAGTTCTTC. Its translation is CASALDYEQFF.

The chain links TRBV18 to TRBJ2-3; 11 bases match TRBD2. The CDR3 is 17 amino acids. Germline CDR1 and CDR2: KGHSH and LQKENI. V was clipped by 0 bases and J by 5 bases; unmatched bases: 7. The CDR3 loop reads CASSPPGLAGTKDTQYF. CDR3 bases: TGTGCCAGCTCACCACCCGGACTAGCGGGTACTAAAGATACGCAGTATTTT.

This clonotype was recorded at least ten times. This rearrangement joins TRBV5-1 to TRBJ2-7; D may match TRBD1 or TRBD2 (5 bases each). The germline V and J ends were trimmed by 4 bases and 1 base, with 12 bases remaining between them. This CDR3 spans 14 amino acids. Germline CDR1 and CDR2: SGHRS and YFSETQ. The CDR3 DNA sequence: TGCGCCAGCAGCCCTGGGACGCGTTCCTACGAGCAGTACTTC. Encoded protein: CASSPGTRSYEQYF. Full variable domain (rest looked up from reference TRBV5-1 and TRBJ2-7): KAGVTQTPRYLIKTRGQQVTLSCSPISGHRSVSWYQQTPGQGLQFLFEYFSETQRNKGNFPGRFSGRQFSNSRSEMNVSTLELGDSALYLCASSPGTRSYEQYFGPGTRLTVT.

This clonotype was observed a handful of times. The rearrangement uses TRBV30 and TRBJ2-7; 8 bases agree with TRBD1. The junction had 3 bases not matched to a gene; V was cut back by 2 bases and J by 3 bases. CDR1 and CDR2 (germline): GTSNPN, SVGIG (reference sequence). The CDR3 has 13 residues. The CDR3 nucleotides are TGTGCCTGGAGTACCGGGACAGGCTACGAGCAGTACTTC. Translated: CAWSTGTGYEQYF.

This clonotype came up a few times. The rearrangement uses TRBV19 and TRBJ2-3; D perhaps matches TRBD1 (6 bases). Germline lookup yields CDR1 LNHDA and CDR2 SQIVND (reference sequence). The CDR3 length is 15 residues. The germline V and J ends were trimmed by 4 bases and 4 bases, with 15 bases remaining between them. The CDR3 DNA sequence: TGTGCCAGTAGTACTACAGGGAGTCCCCCAGATACGCAGTATTTT. It translates to CASSTTGSPPDTQYF.

This clonotype was picked up a small number of times. The chain is built from TRBV29-1 and TRBJ2-1, with 12 positions matching TRBD1. V lost 6 bases, J lost 6 bases, and 9 bases stayed unmatched. CDR1 and CDR2 (germline): SQVTM, ANQGSEA. The CDR3 spans 15 residues. The CDR3 spells CSVQGDRGPTNEQFF. The DNA of the CDR3 is TGCAGCGTCCAAGGGGACAGGGGGCCCACCAATGAGCAGTTCTTC.

The chain employs TRBV28 and TRBJ2-2; a weak D match, TRBD2 (5 bases). CDR1 and CDR2 (germline): MDHEN, SYDVKM. The length of the CDR3 is 15 residues. The ends were cut back, 5 bases at V and 6 bases at J, with 16 bases in the middle. The CDR3 DNA is TGTGCCAGCAGTCCTCTGATAAAGGGAGCCGGGGAGCTGTTTTTT. Amino acids: CASSPLIKGAGELFF.

In its sample, this clonotype was seen many times. The chain links TRBV2 to TRBJ2-2, with 9 bases identical to TRBD2. Per the germline V gene, CDR1 is SNHLY and CDR2 is FYNNEI. Trimming cost V 7 bases and J 5 bases; bases outside gene matches: 8. There are 15 residues in the CDR3. CDR3 in DNA: TGTGCCAGCAACGGCCTAGCGGGACAGACCGGGGAGCTGTTTTTT. Amino acid sequence: CASNGLAGQTGELFF.

This chain links TRBV28 with TRBJ2-7, with unresolved D. The CDR3 contains 12 residues. CDR1 is MDHEN, CDR2 SYDVKM, per germline. V lost 5 bases to trimming and J lost 2 bases, with 7 bases between them. The CDR3 here is CASSISAYEQYF. The CDR3 nucleotides read TGTGCCAGCAGTATCAGCGCCTACGAGCAGTACTTC.

This clonotype appeared many times. An end of the junction does not agree with germline; a read error may underlie this. The chain has TRBV7-7 and TRBJ2-7; no clear D gene. The CDR3 totals 13 residues. Germline V gene data show CDR1 as SSHAT and CDR2 as FNYEAQ (reference sequence). This CDR3 is CASSYLVGYEQYF. In DNA form, the CDR3 reads TGTGCTAGCAGCTATCTAGTAGGCTACGAGCAGTACTTC.

This clonotype was counted ten times or more. The rearrangement uses TRBV27 and TRBJ2-1, with D hard to call. CDR3 length equals 14 residues. Trimming shortened V by 4 bases and J by 0 bases, and 7 bases separated the two germline ends. Per germline, CDR1 MNHEY and CDR2 SMNVEV (reference sequence). DNA of the CDR3: TGTGCCAGCAGTTATAAGAGCTCCTACAATGAGCAGTTCTTC. It yields the protein CASSYKSSYNEQFF.

The rearrangement uses TRBV5-1 and TRBJ2-3; 9 positions agree with TRBD2. The CDR3 has 15 residues. Germline assignment: CDR1 SGHRS and CDR2 YFSETQ. Germline trimming cut 3 bases from V and 0 bases from J; bases unmatched to any gene: 2. The CDR3, as DNA: TGCGCCAGCAGCTCGCGGGAGGGCAGCACAGATACGCAGTATTTT. It encodes CASSSREGSTDTQYF.

This clonotype was seen more than once but under ten times. The genes are TRBV29-1 and TRBJ1-2, with TRBD1 matching 12 bases. Germline V CDR1 and CDR2: SQVTM, ANQGSEA. CDR3 length equals 13 residues. Germline trimming cut 4 bases from V and 7 bases from J; bases unmatched to any gene: 4. The DNA of the CDR3 is TGCAGCGTTGCGGGACAGGGGGCATTTGGCTACACCTTC. This sequence encodes CSVAGQGAFGYTF.

This clonotype was seen a few times. Here the CDR3 DNA reads TGTGCCAGCAGGATCGGACTAGCGGGGGTTAATGAGCAGTTCTTC. Translated: CASRIGLAGVNEQFF. The chain links TRBV12-3 or TRBV12-4 to TRBJ2-1; 13 bases agree with TRBD2. The junction had 6 bases not matched to a gene; V was cut back by 6 bases and J by 7 bases. The CDR3 consists of 15 residues.

This clonotype was counted only a few times. V usage is TRBV20-1 and J usage is TRBJ2-1; D possibly corresponds to TRBD2 (6 bases). Germline V gene lookup returns CDR1 DFQATT and CDR2 SNEGSKA (reference sequence). This CDR3 has 13 residues. V lost 5 bases and J 10 bases, leaving 18 bases between the germline ends. CDR3 sequence reads: CSALKDPTSEQFF. In nucleotides, the CDR3 is TGCAGTGCTCTAAAGGACCCCACTAGCGAGCAGTTCTTC.

This clonotype was found many times. The V call is TRBV12-3 or TRBV12-4, the J call TRBJ2-3; no firm D call. V lost 0 bases to trimming and J lost 11 bases, with 9 bases between them. The CDR3 is 12 residues long. In nucleotides, the CDR3 is TGTGCCAGCAGTTTAGCACAGCCCCGGCAGTATTTT. Its protein product is CASSLAQPRQYF.

This sequence joins TRBV14 and TRBJ1-1; D ambiguous. Germline CDR1 and CDR2: SGHDN and FVKESK. This CDR3 region has 13 residues. V dropped 3 bases and J dropped 5 bases, with 10 bases sitting between them. CDR3 coding DNA: TGTGCCAGCAGCCAGGAAGAACATACTGAAGCTTTCTTT. This sequence encodes CASSQEEHTEAFF.

The table lists this clonotype with many counts. The chain carries TRBV12-3 or TRBV12-4 and TRBJ2-1; perhaps D is TRBD1 or TRBD2 (6 bases each). This CDR3 comprises 15 residues. The germline V and J ends were trimmed by 6 bases and 10 bases, with 22 bases remaining between them. CDR3 protein: CASSPMGQVGGEQFF. The CDR3 DNA is TGTGCCAGCAGCCCAATGGGGCAGGTCGGGGGCGAGCAGTTCTTC.

This clonotype was recorded many times. The rearrangement uses TRBV12-3 or TRBV12-4 and TRBJ1-1; D not resolved. The CDR3 has 11 amino acids. The germline V and J ends were trimmed by 0 bases and 10 bases, with 6 bases remaining between them. CDR3 amino acids: CASSLAAGAFF. CDR3 bases: TGTGCCAGCAGTTTAGCGGCCGGAGCTTTCTTT.

The chain couples TRBV7-3 to TRBJ2-3; 7 bases align to TRBD2. The V segment lost 2 bases and the J segment 5 bases; nucleotides outside the gene matches: 4. Germline V gene sequence: CDR1 SGHTA, CDR2 FQGTGA. This CDR3 region has 14 residues. CDR3 DNA: TGTGCCAGCAGCTTATTGGCGGGAGAAGATACGCAGTATTTT. This sequence encodes CASSLLAGEDTQYF. The variable domain in full, completed from reference TRBV7-3 and TRBJ2-3, reads GAGVSQTPSNKVTEKGKYVELRCDPISGHTALYWYRQSLGQGPEFLIYFQGTGAADDSGLPNDRFFAVRPEGSVSTLKIQRTERGDSAVYLCASSLLAGEDTQYFGPGTRLTVL.

This chain connects TRBV27 to TRBJ1-5; D remains ambiguous. V was pared by 6 bases and J by 1 base, with 13 bases between. The CDR3 spans 15 residues. Germline loops: CDR1 MNHEY, CDR2 SMNVEV (reference sequence). CDR3 region: CASSPYGISNQPQHF. The CDR3 DNA is TGTGCCAGCAGCCCCTATGGAATAAGCAATCAGCCCCAGCATTTT.

This clonotype was observed a few times. The junction differs from germline at one of its ends, possibly a read error. V and J are TRBV20-1 and TRBJ2-1, with TRBD2 matching 7 bases. This CDR3 has 16 residues. Germline V gene sequence: CDR1 DFQATT, CDR2 SNEGSKA (reference sequence). CDR3 DNA: TGCTGTGCTACCGGTGATTCGCGGGAGCGGGCGGATGAGCAGTTCTTC. Translating gives CCATGDSRERADEQFF.

This clonotype came up a few times. The rearrangement uses TRBV21-1 and TRBJ2-5; TRBD1, the table's D call, was not compared with the DNA. TRBV21-1 is a listed pseudogene. There are 13 residues in the CDR3. The DNA for the CDR3 is TGTGCCAGCAGCAAAGAAGGGGGAGAGACCCAGTACTTC. Protein product: CASSKEGGETQYF.

The CDR3 region is CASSLFDNTEAFF. The CDR3 nucleotides read TGTGCCAGCAGCTTATTCGATAACACTGAAGCTTTCTTT. J is TRBJ1-1 and V is TRBV7-8; D remains ambiguous. V was pared by 2 bases and J by 2 bases, with 6 bases between. This CDR3 is built from 13 residues. Germline CDR1 is SGHVS and CDR2 is FQNEAQ.

This clonotype was detected only a few times. J is TRBJ2-7 and V is TRBV2, with D possibly being TRBD1 (5 bases). V was trimmed by 4 bases and J by 5 bases, leaving 15 bases between them. The germline gives CDR1 SNHLY, CDR2 FYNNEI. The length of the CDR3 is 14 residues. This CDR3 reads CASSVQGRVHEQYF. The CDR3 DNA reads as TGTGCCAGCAGTGTCCAGGGTAGGGTCCACGAGCAGTACTTC.

J is TRBJ2-5 and V is TRBV2, with TRBD1 identical over 10 bases. The CDR3 runs to 14 residues. The ends lost 8 bases at V and 1 base at J; junction bases unmatched: 4. CDR1 and CDR2 (germline): SNHLY, FYNNEI. The CDR3 protein is CASLGQGFQETQYF. CDR3 in DNA: TGTGCCAGCTTGGGACAGGGGTTCCAAGAGACCCAGTACTTC.

This chain links TRBV7-2 with TRBJ1-2; D is ambiguous. Trimming stripped 0 bases from V and 4 bases from J, with 9 bases between. This CDR3 contains 14 residues. Germline lookup yields CDR1 SGHTA and CDR2 FQGNSA. CDR3 nucleotides: TGTGCCAGCAGCTTAGCGAGGGTCGGCTATGGCTACACCTTC. Its translation is CASSLARVGYGYTF.

The rearrangement joins TRBV24-1 to TRBJ2-1, with TRBD1 matching over 7 bases. Looked up from germline, CDR1 is KGHDR and CDR2 is SFDVKD. Germline trimming cut 4 bases from V and 13 bases from J; bases unmatched to any gene: 6. The CDR3 covers 12 residues. The CDR3 DNA follows: TGTGCCACCAGTGACCCAAACAGGGGTCAGTTCTTC. The encoded protein is CATSDPNRGQFF.